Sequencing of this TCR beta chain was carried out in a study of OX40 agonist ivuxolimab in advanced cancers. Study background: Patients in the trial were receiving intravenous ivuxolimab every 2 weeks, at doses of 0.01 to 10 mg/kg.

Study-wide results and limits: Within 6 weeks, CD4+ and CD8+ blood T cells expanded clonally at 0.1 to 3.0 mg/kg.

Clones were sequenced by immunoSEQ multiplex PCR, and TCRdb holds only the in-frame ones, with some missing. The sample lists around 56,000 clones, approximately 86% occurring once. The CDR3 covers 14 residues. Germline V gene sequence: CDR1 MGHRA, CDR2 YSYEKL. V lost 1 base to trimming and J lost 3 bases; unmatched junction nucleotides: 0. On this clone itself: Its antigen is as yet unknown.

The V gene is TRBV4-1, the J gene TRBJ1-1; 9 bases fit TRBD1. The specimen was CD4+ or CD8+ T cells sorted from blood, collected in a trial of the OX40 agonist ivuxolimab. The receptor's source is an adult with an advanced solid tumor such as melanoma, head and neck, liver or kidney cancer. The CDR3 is CASSQGDRDTEAFF. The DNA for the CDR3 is TGCGCCAGCAGCCAAGGGGACAGGGACACTGAAGCTTTCTTT.